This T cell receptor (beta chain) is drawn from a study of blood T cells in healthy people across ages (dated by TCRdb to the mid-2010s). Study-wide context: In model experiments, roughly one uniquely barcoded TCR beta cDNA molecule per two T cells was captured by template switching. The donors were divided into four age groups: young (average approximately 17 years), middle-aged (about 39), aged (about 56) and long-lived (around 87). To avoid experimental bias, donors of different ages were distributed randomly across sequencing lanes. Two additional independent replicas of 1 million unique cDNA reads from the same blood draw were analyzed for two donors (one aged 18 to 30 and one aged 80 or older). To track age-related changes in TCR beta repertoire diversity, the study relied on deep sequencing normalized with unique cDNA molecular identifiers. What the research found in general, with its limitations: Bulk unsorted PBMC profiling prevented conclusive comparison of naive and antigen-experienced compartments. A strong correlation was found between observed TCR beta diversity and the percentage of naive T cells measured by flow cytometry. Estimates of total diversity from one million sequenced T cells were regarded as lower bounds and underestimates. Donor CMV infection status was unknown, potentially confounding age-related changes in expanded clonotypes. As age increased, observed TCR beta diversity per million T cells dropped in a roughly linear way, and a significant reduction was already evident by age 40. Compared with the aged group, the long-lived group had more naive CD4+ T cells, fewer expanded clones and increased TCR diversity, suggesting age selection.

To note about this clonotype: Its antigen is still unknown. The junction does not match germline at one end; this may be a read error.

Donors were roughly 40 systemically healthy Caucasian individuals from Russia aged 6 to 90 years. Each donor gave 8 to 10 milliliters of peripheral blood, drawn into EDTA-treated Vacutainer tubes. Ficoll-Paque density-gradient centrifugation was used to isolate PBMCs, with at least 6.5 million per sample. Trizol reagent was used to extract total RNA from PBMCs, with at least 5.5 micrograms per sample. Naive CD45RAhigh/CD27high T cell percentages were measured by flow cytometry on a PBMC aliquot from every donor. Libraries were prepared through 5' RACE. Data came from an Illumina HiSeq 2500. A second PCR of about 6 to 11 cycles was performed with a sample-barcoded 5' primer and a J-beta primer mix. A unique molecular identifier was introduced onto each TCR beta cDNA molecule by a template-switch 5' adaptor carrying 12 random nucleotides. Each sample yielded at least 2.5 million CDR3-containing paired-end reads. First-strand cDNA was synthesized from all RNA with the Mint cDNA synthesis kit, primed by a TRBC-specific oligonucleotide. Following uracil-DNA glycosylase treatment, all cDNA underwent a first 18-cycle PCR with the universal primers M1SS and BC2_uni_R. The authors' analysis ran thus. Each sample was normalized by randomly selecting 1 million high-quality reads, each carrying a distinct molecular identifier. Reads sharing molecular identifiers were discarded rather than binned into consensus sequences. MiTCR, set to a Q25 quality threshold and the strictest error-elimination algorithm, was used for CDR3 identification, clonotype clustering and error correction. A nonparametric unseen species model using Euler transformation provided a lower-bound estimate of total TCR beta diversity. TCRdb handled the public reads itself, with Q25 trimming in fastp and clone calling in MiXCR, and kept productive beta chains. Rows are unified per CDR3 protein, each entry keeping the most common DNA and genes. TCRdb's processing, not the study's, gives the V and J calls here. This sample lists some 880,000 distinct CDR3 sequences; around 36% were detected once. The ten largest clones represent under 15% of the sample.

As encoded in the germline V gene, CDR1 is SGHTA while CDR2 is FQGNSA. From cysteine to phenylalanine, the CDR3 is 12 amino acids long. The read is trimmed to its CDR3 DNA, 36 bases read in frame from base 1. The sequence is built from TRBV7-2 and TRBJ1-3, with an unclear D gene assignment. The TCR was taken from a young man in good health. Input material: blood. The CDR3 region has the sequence CASIDSGSTIYF. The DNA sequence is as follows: TGTGCCAGCATAGACTCTGGAAGCACCATATATTTT.